Listed below are T cell receptor beta chains from one sample, sequenced in a study of blood T cell repertoires in COVID-19. Assay used: immunoSEQ multiplex PCR; TCRdb lists only in-frame clones, some missing. The sample lists about 200,000 clones, less than 95% occurring once. The specimen was peripheral blood. Receptors were obtained from a man aged 30 to 45 with COVID-19, enrolled during active disease. The CDR3 runs from the conserved cysteine through the conserved F or W. A D gene is named only where the DNA matches it firmly. A row's size may be missing; if present it is once, few, many or a size class.

J,D,V,size,DNA,CDR3
TRBJ1-3,TRBD1,TRBV19,.,TGTGCCAGTAGTACAGGGACAGGCTCTGGAAACACCATATATTTT,CASSTGTGSGNTIYF
TRBJ2-7,.,TRBV20-1,few,TGCAGTGCTAGAAGGGAGTACGAGCAGTACTTC,CSARREYEQYF
TRBJ2-7,TRBD1,TRBV6-5,.,TGTGCCAGCAGTTACTCGAGACAGGGGAAGAACGAGCAGTACTTC,CASSYSRQGKNEQYF
TRBJ1-3,TRBD1,TRBV9,.,TGTGCCAGCAGCGTGGAGGGGGCCCCTGGAAACACCATATATTTT,CASSVEGAPGNTIYF
TRBJ1-2,TRBD1,TRBV6-5,.,TGTGCCAGCAGTCCGGACAGGGACTATGGCTACACCTTC,CASSPDRDYGYTF
TRBJ1-2,TRBD1,TRBV29-1,.,TGCAGCGTTGAACTAGGGACAGGGCTCTACACCTTC,CSVELGTGLYTF
TRBJ1-5,.,TRBV6-1,.,TGTGCCAGCAGTGGTTCGGGAGGTCAGCCCCAGCATTTT,CASSGSGGQPQHF
TRBJ2-7,.,TRBV10-1,.,TGCGCCAGCAGTGAGCGGGAGGAGCAGTACTTC,CASSEREEQYF
TRBJ1-2,TRBD1,TRBV13,.,TGTGCCAGCAGCCTCGGACAGGGGGTGGTCGACTATGGCTACACCTTC,CASSLGQGVVDYGYTF
TRBJ2-2,TRBD2,TRBV19,.,TGTGCCAGTAGTCCACTAGCGGGGGCTTACACCGGGGAGCTGTTTTTT,CASSPLAGAYTGELFF
TRBJ1-4,TRBD1,TRBV10-3,.,TGTGCCATCAGCGTAGACAGGGGGCGCGGTGAAAAACTGTTTTTT,CAISVDRGRGEKLFF
TRBJ2-5,TRBD2,TRBV9,.,TGTGCCAGCAGCGTAGGGACTAGCGGGGGGCAACAAGAGACCCAGTACTTC,CASSVGTSGGQQETQYF
TRBJ2-3,TRBD2,TRBV5-4,.,TGTGCCAGCAGCTTGGTCGGCGGGGGGGCCTCGGATACGCAGTATTTT,CASSLVGGGASDTQYF
TRBJ2-5,.,TRBV30,.,TGTGCCTGGAGTGTCAACATGCAAGAGACCCAGTACTTC,CAWSVNMQETQYF
TRBJ2-5,TRBD2,TRBV13,.,TGTGCCAGCAGCTTACGGGAGGGGGGTCAAGAGACCCAGTACTTC,CASSLREGGQETQYF
TRBJ1-5,.,TRBV30,.,TGTGCCTGGAGTCCGGGGGAACTCCAGCCCCAGCATTTT,CAWSPGELQPQHF
TRBJ1-6,TRBD1,TRBV7-3,.,TGTGCCAGCAACACCGGGACAGGCTCCTATAATTCACCCCTCCACTTT,CASNTGTGSYNSPLHF
TRBJ1-1,.,TRBV4-1,.,TGCGCCAGCAGCCAAGAGGGGGCAGACATGAACACTGAAGCTTTCTTT,CASSQEGADMNTEAFF
TRBJ2-5,.,TRBV7-9,.,TGTGCCAGCAGCCCAACCCCCCAAAGACAGCCATCCCAAGAGACCCAGTACTTC,CASSPTPQRQPSQETQYF
TRBJ1-2,.,TRBV5-1,once,TGCGCCAGCAGCCTGGCGGGTCTCTATGGCTACACCTTC,CASSLAGLYGYTF
TRBJ1-5,TRBD1,TRBV19,.,TGTGCCAGCGACAGGGGGCATCAGCCCCAGCATTTT,CASDRGHQPQHF
TRBJ2-1,TRBD1,TRBV5-6,.,TGTGCCAGCAGCCGGGGCTTCACAGGGGTCTACAATGAGCAGTTCTTC,CASSRGFTGVYNEQFF
TRBJ1-2,.,TRBV7-2,.,TGTGCCAGCAGCTTAGGTTTTCTAGCAACTAACTATGGCTACACCTTC,CASSLGFLATNYGYTF
TRBJ1-1,.,TRBV9,.,TGTGCCAGCAGCGTTGGACAGACCGACACTGAAGCTTTCTTT,CASSVGQTDTEAFF
TRBJ1-2,TRBD1,TRBV28,once,TGTGCCAGCAGTCCACCGACAGGGTACGGCTACACCTTC,CASSPPTGYGYTF
TRBJ2-5,TRBD2,TRBV6-5,few,TGTGCCAGCAGTACAGCGGGGGGCCGAGAGACCCAGTACTTC,CASSTAGGRETQYF
TRBJ2-7,TRBD1,TRBV7-2,.,TGTGCCAGCAGCTTCTATTCCGGGACAGGAGATCCCTACGAGCAGTACTTC,CASSFYSGTGDPYEQYF
TRBJ1-3,TRBD1,TRBV6-5,.,TGTGCCAGCAGCCCCCCGGACAGGAGGAACACCATATATTTT,CASSPPDRRNTIYF
TRBJ2-7,.,TRBV2,.,TGTGCCAGCAGTCAACACCCCTACGAGCAGTACTTC,CASSQHPYEQYF
TRBJ1-2,.,TRBV13,.,TGTGCCAGCAGCCTCCCACGGGGGGGCTACACCTTC,CASSLPRGGYTF
TRBJ1-3,.,TRBV6-5,.,TGTGCCAGCAGTTACGAGGGAATCTCTGGAAACACCATATATTTT,CASSYEGISGNTIYF
TRBJ1-5,TRBD1,TRBV6-5,.,TGTGCCAGCAGCCAACAGGGGGCTGGAAATCAGCCCCAGCATTTT,CASSQQGAGNQPQHF
TRBJ1-2,.,TRBV6-5,.,TGTGCCAGCAGTCCTACCCTTCGCGGGGTTGGCTACACCTTC,CASSPTLRGVGYTF
TRBJ2-3,TRBD2,TRBV5-1,.,TGCGCCAGCAGCCGTAGCGGGGGGGCAGATACGCAGTATTTT,CASSRSGGADTQYF
TRBJ1-4,.,TRBV19,.,TGTGCCAGTAGTATACCGCCGGGAGGAAATGAAAAACTGTTTTTT,CASSIPPGGNEKLFF
TRBJ1-4,TRBD1,TRBV10-2,.,TGCGCCAGCAGTGAGTCGGGGGACAGTTATGAAAAACTGTTTTTT,CASSESGDSYEKLFF
TRBJ2-2,.,TRBV9,.,TGTGCCAGCAGCGTAGTACAGGTCGGCACCGGGGAGCTGTTTTTT,CASSVVQVGTGELFF
TRBJ2-7,.,TRBV5-1,.,TGCGCCAGCAGCACGGGGGGCACCCACTACGAGCAGTACTTC,CASSTGGTHYEQYF
TRBJ1-1,TRBD1,TRBV7-9,.,TGTGCCAGCAGCTGGGGACAGGGAGTGAACACTGAAGCTTTCTTT,CASSWGQGVNTEAFF
TRBJ1-2,.,TRBV14,.,TGTGCCAGCAGCCAAAGCCCAGGGAACTATGGCTACACCTTC,CASSQSPGNYGYTF